This T cell receptor beta chain was recorded in a study of tumor and adjacent non-tumor tissue in lung cancer. On the study more broadly: Patients comprised eleven to twelve adenocarcinoma, a couple of squamous cell carcinoma and 1 small cell lung cancer. Regarding the study as a whole: Significantly higher TCR diversity was found in tumor than normal lung. Top 100 clones took a larger repertoire share in normal lung.

On this clonotype: Its antigen remains unidentified. The junction does not match germline at one end; this may be a read error.

CDR3 length equals 16 residues. Germline loops: CDR1 MNHEY, CDR2 SVGEGT. No cell sorting was done before RNA was extracted from the tissue. Newly diagnosed lung cancer patients had thoracic surgery in China, August–late 2014, without prior chemotherapy. A modified ARM-PCR protocol with three rounds of nested PCR amplified TCRbeta. Via MiXCR, TCRdb re-called the multiplex PCR reads, giving one row per CDR3 protein. This sample carries fewer than 85,000 distinct CDR3 sequences, roughly 80% of them seen once, and the ten largest clones take roughly 14%. The chain employs TRBV6-2 or TRBV6-3 and TRBJ2-2; 12 nucleotides line up with TRBD1. The TCR originated in a woman between 50 and 59 years old with non-small cell lung cancer. The material sequenced was lung tumor tissue. The CDR3 reads CASRQPGQGASGELLF. The CDR3 nucleotides read TGTGCCAGTAGACAACCGGGACAGGGGGCGTCCGGGGAGCTGTTATTT.